The clone carrying this T cell receptor beta chain came up a few times. Its cognate antigen is unknown. Of the isolated RNA, all was reverse transcribed, and so the sequenced material was expressed TCRB transcripts. Profiled with immunoSEQ multiplex PCR; TCRdb holds only in-frame clones, not every one. This table has around 300,000 clones, 7.5% to 9.5% appearing once. J lost 4 bases, V lost 8 bases, and 11 bases had no gene match. The CDR3 length is 15 residues. CDR1 and CDR2 from the germline V gene are SNHLY and FYNNEI. The entry originates in a study of beta chain features in type 1 diabetes. Every single donor gave one heparinised blood draw, and these averaged around 110 mL. Regarding the study as a whole: Patients with Type 1 diabetes showed moderately but significantly shorter TCRB CDR3s in all four CD4+ subsets.

The origin of this receptor is a woman aged 18-29 years in good health. The source material was central memory CD4+ T cells from blood. V and J are TRBV2 and TRBJ2-5, with 9 nucleotides matching TRBD2. CDR3 in DNA: TGTGCCAGCGGAGTCTCCGGCGGGGGGGGAGAGACCCAGTACTTC. Its protein product is CASGVSGGGGETQYF. Full variable domain (outside the CDR3, taken from reference TRBV2 and TRBJ2-5): EPEVTQTPSHQVTQMGQEVILRCVPISNHLYFYWYRQILGQKVEFLVSFYNNEISEKSEIFDDQFSVERPDGSNFTLKIRSTKLEDSAMYFCASGVSGGGGETQYFGPGTRLLVL.